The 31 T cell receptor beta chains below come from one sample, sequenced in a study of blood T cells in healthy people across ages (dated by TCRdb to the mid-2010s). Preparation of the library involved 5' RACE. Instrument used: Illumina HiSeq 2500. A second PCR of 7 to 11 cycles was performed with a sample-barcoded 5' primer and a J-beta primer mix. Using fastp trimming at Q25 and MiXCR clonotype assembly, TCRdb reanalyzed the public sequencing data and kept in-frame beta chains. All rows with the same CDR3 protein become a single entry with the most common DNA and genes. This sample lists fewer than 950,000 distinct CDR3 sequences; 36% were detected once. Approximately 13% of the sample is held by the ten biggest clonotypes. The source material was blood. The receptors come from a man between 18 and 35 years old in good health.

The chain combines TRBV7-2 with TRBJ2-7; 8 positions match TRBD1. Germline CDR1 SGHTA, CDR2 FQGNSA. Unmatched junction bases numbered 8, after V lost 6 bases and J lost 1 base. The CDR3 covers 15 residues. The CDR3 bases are TGTGCCAGCAGTGTTTCCGGGACAGGTTCCTACGAGCAGTACTTC. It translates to CASSVSGTGSYEQYF.

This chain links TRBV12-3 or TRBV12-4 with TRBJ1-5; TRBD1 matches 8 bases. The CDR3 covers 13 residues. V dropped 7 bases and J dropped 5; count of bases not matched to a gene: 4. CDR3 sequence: CASTMDRDQPQHF. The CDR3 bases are TGTGCCAGCACCATGGACAGGGATCAGCCCCAGCATTTT.

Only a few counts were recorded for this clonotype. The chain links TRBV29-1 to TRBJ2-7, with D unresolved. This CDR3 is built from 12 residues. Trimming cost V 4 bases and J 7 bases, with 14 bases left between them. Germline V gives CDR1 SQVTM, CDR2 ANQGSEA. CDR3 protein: CSVGVLYNEQYF. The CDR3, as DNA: TGCAGCGTTGGAGTCCTCTACAATGAGCAGTACTTC.

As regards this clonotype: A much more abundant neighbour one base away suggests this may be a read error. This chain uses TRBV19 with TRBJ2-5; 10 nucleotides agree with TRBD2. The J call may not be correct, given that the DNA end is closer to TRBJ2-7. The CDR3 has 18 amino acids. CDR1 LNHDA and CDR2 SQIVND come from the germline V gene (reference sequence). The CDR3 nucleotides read TGTGCCAGTAGTTTAGTCAGCGGGGGGGCCGGAGTGGTCTACGAGCAGTACTTC. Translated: CASSLVSGGAGVVYEQYF.

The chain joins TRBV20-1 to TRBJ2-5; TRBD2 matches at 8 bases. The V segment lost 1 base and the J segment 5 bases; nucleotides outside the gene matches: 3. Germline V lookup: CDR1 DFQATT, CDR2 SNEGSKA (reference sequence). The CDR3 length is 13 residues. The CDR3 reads CSARGGLGETQYF. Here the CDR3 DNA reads TGCAGTGCTAGAGGGGGACTAGGGGAGACCCAGTACTTC.

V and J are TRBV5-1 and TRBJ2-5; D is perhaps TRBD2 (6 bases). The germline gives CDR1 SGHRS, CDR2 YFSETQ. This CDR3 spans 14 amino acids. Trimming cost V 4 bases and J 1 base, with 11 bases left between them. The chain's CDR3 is CASSRDGGQETQYF. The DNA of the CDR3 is TGCGCCAGCAGCCGTGACGGGGGCCAAGAGACCCAGTACTTC.

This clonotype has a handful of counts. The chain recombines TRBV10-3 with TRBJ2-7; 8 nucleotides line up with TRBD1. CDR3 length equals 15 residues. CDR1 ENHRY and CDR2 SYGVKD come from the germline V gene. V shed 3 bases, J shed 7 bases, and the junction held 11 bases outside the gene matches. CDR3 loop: CAISEETGAYNEQYF. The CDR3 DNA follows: TGTGCCATCAGTGAAGAGACAGGGGCATACAATGAGCAGTACTTC.

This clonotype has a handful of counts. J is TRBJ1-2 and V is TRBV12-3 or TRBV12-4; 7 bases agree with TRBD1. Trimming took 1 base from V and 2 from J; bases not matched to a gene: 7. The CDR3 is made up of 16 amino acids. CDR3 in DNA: TGTGCCAGCAGTTTAGGCCGGAGACAGGGCAACTATGGCTACACCTTC. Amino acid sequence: CASSLGRRQGNYGYTF.

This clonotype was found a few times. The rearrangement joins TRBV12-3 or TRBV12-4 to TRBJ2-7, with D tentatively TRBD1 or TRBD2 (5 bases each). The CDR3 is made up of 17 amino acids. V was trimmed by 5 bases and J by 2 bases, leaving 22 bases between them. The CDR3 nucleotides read TGTGCCAGCAGTACCAACAGGCTAGCTGCCTATGCCTACGAGCAGTACTTC. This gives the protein CASSTNRLAAYAYEQYF.

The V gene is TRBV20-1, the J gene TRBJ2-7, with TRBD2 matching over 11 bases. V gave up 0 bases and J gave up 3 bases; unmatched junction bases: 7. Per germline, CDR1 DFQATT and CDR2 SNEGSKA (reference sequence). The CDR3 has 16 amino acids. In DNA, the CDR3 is TGCAGTGCTAGAGACTTTAGCGGGGGGGCCTACTACGAGCAGTACTTC. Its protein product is CSARDFSGGAYYEQYF.

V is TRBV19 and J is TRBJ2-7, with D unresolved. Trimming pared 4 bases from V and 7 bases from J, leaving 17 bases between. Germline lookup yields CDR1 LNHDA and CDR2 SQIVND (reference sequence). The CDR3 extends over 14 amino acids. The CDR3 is CASSTGSTYNEQYF. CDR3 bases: TGTGCCAGTAGTACCGGGTCGACCTACAATGAGCAGTACTTC.

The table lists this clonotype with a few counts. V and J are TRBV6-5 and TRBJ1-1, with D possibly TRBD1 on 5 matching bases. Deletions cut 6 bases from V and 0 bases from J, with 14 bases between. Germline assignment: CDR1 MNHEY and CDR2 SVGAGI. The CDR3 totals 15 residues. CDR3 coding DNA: TGTGCCAGCAGCAAGGGACCGGATATGAACACTGAAGCTTTCTTT. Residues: CASSKGPDMNTEAFF.

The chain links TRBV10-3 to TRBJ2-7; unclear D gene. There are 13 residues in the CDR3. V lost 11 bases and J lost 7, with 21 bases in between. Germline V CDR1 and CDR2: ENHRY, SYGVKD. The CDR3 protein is CASGTAPYNEQYF. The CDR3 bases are TGTGCCTCCGGCACAGCCCCCTACAATGAGCAGTACTTC.

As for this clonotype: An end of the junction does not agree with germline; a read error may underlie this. CDR3 residues: CASSHATGNLDTGEPFF. CDR3 nucleotides: TGTGCCAGCAGCCACGCTACAGGGAACCTCGACACCGGGGAGCCGTTTTTT. This rearrangement joins TRBV4-2 to TRBJ2-2; possibly TRBD1 for D (6 bases). This CDR3 is built from 17 residues. Germline-derived CDR1 and CDR2 are LGHNA and YNFKEQ.

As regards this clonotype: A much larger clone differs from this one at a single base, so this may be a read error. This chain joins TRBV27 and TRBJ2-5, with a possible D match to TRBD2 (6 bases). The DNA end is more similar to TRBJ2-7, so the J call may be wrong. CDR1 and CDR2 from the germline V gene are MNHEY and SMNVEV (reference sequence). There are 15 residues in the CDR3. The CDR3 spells CASSLRRGPLYEQYF. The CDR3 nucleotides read TGTGCCAGCAGTTTACGGCGGGGCCCCCTCTACGAGCAGTACTTC.

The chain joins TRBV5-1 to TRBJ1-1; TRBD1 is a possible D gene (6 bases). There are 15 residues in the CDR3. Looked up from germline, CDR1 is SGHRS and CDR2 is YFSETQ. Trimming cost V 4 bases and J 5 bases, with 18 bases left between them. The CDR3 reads CASSRQQGTGTEAFF. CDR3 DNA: TGCGCCAGCAGCCGTCAACAGGGTACAGGGACTGAAGCTTTCTTT. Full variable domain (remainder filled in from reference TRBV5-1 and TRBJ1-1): KAGVTQTPRYLIKTRGQQVTLSCSPISGHRSVSWYQQTPGQGLQFLFEYFSETQRNKGNFPGRFSGRQFSNSRSEMNVSTLELGDSALYLCASSRQQGTGTEAFFGQGTRLTVV.

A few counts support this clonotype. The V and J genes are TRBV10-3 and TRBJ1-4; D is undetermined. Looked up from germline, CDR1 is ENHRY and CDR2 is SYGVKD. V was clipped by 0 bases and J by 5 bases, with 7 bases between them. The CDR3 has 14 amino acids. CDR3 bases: TGTGCCATCAGTGAGTCGGGGTGGAATGAAAAACTGTTTTTT. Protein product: CAISESGWNEKLFF.

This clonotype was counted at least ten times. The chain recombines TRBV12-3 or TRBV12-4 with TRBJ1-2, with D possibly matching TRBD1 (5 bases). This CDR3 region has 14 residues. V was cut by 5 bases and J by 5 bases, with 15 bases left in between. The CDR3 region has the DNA TGTGCCAGCAGTCGGGGCCGAGAGGAGTATGGCTACACCTTC. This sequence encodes CASSRGREEYGYTF.

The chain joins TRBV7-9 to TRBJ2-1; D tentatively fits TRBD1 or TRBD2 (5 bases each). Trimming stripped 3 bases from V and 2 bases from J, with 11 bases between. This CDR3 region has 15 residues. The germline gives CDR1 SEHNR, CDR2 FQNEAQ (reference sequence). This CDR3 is CASSLGTKTYNEQFF. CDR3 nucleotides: TGTGCCAGCAGCTTGGGGACCAAAACCTACAATGAGCAGTTCTTC.

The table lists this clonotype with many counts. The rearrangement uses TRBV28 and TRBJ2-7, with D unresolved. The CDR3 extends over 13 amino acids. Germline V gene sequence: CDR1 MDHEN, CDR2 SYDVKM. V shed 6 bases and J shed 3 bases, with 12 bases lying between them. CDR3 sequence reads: CASSWHLFYEQYF. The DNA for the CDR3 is TGTGCCAGCAGCTGGCACCTTTTCTACGAGCAGTACTTC.

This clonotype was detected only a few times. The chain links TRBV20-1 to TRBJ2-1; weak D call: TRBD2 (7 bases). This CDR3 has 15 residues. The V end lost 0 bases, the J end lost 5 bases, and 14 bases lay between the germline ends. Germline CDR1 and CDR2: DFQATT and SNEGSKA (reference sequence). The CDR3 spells CSAREVGGGDNEQFF. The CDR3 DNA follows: TGCAGTGCTAGAGAGGTAGGGGGAGGGGACAATGAGCAGTTCTTC.

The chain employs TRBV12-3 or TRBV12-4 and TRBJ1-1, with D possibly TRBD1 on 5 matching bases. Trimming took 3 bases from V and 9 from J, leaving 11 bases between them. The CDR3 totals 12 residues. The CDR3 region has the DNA TGTGCCAGCAGTTTCAGGGTAGCCCAAGCTTTCTTT. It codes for CASSFRVAQAFF.

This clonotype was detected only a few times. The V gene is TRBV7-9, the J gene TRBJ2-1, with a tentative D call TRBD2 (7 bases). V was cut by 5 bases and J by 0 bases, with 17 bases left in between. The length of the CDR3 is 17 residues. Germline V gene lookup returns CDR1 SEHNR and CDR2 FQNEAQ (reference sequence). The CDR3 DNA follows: TGTGCCAGCAGCCCCCCAAGGGGGAGGGTCTCCTACAATGAGCAGTTCTTC. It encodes CASSPPRGRVSYNEQFF.

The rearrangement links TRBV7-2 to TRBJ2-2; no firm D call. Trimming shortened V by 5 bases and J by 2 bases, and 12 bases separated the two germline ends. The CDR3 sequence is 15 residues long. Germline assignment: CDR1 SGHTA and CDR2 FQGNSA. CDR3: CASSPLMKNTGELFF. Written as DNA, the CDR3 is TGTGCCAGCAGCCCCTTGATGAAAAACACCGGGGAGCTGTTTTTT.

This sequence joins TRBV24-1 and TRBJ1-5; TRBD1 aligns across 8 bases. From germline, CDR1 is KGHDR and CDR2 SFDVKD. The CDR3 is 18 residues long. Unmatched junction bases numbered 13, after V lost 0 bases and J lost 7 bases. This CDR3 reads CATSDLQPRTGTKQPQHF. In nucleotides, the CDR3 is TGTGCCACCAGTGATTTGCAACCCCGGACAGGGACGAAACAGCCCCAGCATTTT.

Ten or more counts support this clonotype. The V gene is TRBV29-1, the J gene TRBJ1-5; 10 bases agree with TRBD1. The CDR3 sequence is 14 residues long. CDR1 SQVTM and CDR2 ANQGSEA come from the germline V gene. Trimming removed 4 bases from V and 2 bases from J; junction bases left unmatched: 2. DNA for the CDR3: TGCAGCGTTGGAGGGACAGGGGGCAATCAGCCCCAGCATTTT. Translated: CSVGGTGGNQPQHF. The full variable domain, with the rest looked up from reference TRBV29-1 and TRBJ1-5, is SAVISQKPSRDICQRGTSLTIQCQVDSQVTMMFWYRQQPGQSLTLIATANQGSEATYESGFVIDKFPISRPNLTFSTLTVSNMSPEDSSIYLCSVGGTGGNQPQHFGDGTRLSIL.

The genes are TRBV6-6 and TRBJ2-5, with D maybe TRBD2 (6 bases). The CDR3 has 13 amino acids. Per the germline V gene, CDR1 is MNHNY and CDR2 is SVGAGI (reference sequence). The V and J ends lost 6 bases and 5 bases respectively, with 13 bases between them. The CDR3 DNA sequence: TGTGCCAGCAGGCGGGACCGTTCGGAGACCCAGTACTTC. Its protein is CASRRDRSETQYF.

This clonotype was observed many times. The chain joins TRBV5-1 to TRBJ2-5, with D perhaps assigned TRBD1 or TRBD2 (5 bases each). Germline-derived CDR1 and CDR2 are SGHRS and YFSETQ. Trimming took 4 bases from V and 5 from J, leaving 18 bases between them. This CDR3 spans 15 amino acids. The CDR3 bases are TGCGCCAGCAGCCACATCCCAGGGACGGCGGAGACCCAGTACTTC. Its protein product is CASSHIPGTAETQYF.

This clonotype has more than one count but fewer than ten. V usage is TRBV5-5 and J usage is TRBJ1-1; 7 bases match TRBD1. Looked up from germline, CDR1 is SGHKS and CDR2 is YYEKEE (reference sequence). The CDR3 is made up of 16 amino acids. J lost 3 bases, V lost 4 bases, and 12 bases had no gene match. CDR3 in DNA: TGTGCCAGCAGCCTGGGGACAGCCTTAGGGGACACTGAAGCTTTCTTT. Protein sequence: CASSLGTALGDTEAFF.

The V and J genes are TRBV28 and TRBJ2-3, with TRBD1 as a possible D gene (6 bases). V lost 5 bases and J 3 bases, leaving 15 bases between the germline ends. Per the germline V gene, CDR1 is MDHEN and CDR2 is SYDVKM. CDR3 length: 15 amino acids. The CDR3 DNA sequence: TGTGCCAGCAGTCCCCCCACCCAGGGGACAGATACGCAGTATTTT. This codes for CASSPPTQGTDTQYF.

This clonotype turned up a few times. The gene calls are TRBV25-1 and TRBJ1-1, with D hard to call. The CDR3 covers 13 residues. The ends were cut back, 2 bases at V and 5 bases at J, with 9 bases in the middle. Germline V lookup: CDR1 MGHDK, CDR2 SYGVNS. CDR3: CASSERPGTEAFF. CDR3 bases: TGTGCCAGCAGTGAAAGGCCGGGGACTGAAGCTTTCTTT.